This passage covers 29 T cell receptor beta chains from one sample sequenced in a study of blood T cell repertoires in COVID-19. Method: immunoSEQ multiplex PCR; TCRdb's copy keeps in-frame clones and lacks some. This sample has tens of thousands of clones; 85% to 90% occur once, and the top ten carry about 19%. The sequenced sample consisted of peripheral blood. The source is a man in his 70s with active COVID-19.

By sample share, this clone is medium-sized. The chain joins TRBV19 to TRBJ1-5, with 7 bases aligning to TRBD1. The CDR3 runs 15 residues. The V gene's germline CDR1 is LNHDA and CDR2 SQIVND (reference sequence). V lost 8 bases to trimming and J lost 2 bases; unmatched junction nucleotides: 9. CDR3 DNA: TGTGCCAGTGATAATAGGGGGCAGGGCAATCAGCCCCAGCATTTT. Translation: CASDNRGQGNQPQHF.

V gene TRBV20-1 combines with J gene TRBJ2-7, with TRBD2 matching over 12 bases. The CDR3 sequence is 18 residues long. The ends lost 3 bases at V and 6 bases at J; junction bases unmatched: 18. The germline V gene encodes CDR1 DFQATT and CDR2 SNEGSKA (reference sequence). The CDR3 reads CSASHGSLAGGPGSEQYF. As DNA, the CDR3 is TGCAGTGCTAGTCATGGGTCTCTAGCGGGAGGGCCGGGGAGCGAGCAGTACTTC.

In this sample, this clone turned up once. The rearrangement joins TRBV18 to TRBJ2-3, with 9 bases aligning to TRBD2. The J segment lost 0 bases and the V segment lost 6 bases, leaving 13 bases of the junction unmatched. The CDR3 is 18 residues long. Germline loops: CDR1 KGHSH, CDR2 LQKENI. The CDR3 reads CASSSIKNSGGSTDTQYF. CDR3 nucleotide sequence: TGTGCCAGCTCGTCAATCAAGAATAGCGGGGGTAGCACAGATACGCAGTATTTT.

The rearrangement links TRBV5-6 to TRBJ1-1, with a weak D call TRBD1 (6 bases). The CDR3 has 18 residues. Trimming shortened V by 2 bases and J by 1 base, and 21 bases separated the two germline ends. Per the germline V gene, CDR1 is SGHDT and CDR2 is YYEEEE. CDR3 region: CASSLEFRGQSPNTEAFF. CDR3 nucleotide sequence: TGTGCCAGCAGCTTAGAATTCAGGGGCCAAAGCCCGAACACTGAAGCTTTCTTT.

In its sample, this clone was seen once. The junction departs from the called germline gene at one end, perhaps through a read error. The V call is TRBV19, the J call TRBJ2-5; D might be TRBD1 (6 bases). The CDR3 is 18 amino acids. Germline CDR1 and CDR2: LNHDA and SQIVND (reference sequence). The DNA for the CDR3 is TGTGCCGGTAGTATAGGGGCAGGGGCTTACGCCGACCAAGAGACCCAGTACTTC. It codes for CAGSIGAGAYADQETQYF.

The chain uses TRBV19 and TRBJ2-1, with D perhaps matching TRBD2 (6 bases). CDR3 size: 16 residues. The V and J ends lost 6 bases and 0 bases respectively, with 15 bases between them. The germline gives CDR1 LNHDA, CDR2 SQIVND (reference sequence). CDR3 DNA: TGTGCCAGTAGCCCCCTGGGGGAGGTCTCCTACAATGAGCAGTTCTTC. Translating it yields CASSPLGEVSYNEQFF. The variable domain in full, with the rest retrieved from reference TRBV19 and TRBJ2-1, is DGGITQSPKYLFRKEGQNVTLSCEQNLNHDAMYWYRQDPGQGLRLIYYSQIVNDFQKGDIAEGYSVSREKKESFPLTVTSAQKNPTAFYLCASSPLGEVSYNEQFFGPGTRLTVL.

The chain is built from TRBV24-1 and TRBJ2-2, with 8 bases matching TRBD2. The CDR3 length is 15 residues. The V and J ends lost 3 bases and 5 bases, in that order; junction bases with no gene match: 4. The germline gives CDR1 KGHDR, CDR2 SFDVKD. This chain's CDR3 is CATSDTAGATGELFF. In DNA, the CDR3 is TGTGCCACCAGTGATACAGCGGGAGCAACCGGGGAGCTGTTTTTT.

The CDR3 loop is CASSNRLSYEQYF. For the CDR3, the DNA is TGTGCCAGTAGTAACAGGCTAAGCTACGAGCAGTACTTC. The chain links TRBV19 to TRBJ2-7; D is possibly TRBD1 (5 bases). This CDR3 is 13 amino acids long. Germline-derived CDR1 and CDR2 are LNHDA and SQIVND (reference sequence). Trimming stripped 4 bases from V and 3 bases from J, with 10 bases between.

The chain recombines TRBV7-8 with TRBJ1-2; D gene uncertain. CDR1 is SGHVS and CDR2 is FQNEAQ in the germline V gene. This CDR3 is built from 13 residues. Trimming took 4 bases from V and 3 from J, leaving 9 bases between them. The CDR3 DNA reads as TGTGCCAGCAGCTCGACCCTAGACTATGGCTACACCTTC. Protein sequence: CASSSTLDYGYTF.

The V gene is TRBV7-9, the J gene TRBJ2-1, with TRBD2 identical over 9 bases. The germline CDR1 and CDR2 sequences are SEHNR and FQNEAQ (reference sequence). The CDR3 is 15 residues long. V lost 1 base and J lost 8; bases outside the gene matches: 6. The CDR3 protein is CASSLGREGFDEQFF. The DNA for the CDR3 is TGTGCCAGCAGCTTAGGGCGGGAGGGCTTCGATGAGCAGTTCTTC.

The chain links TRBV18 to TRBJ2-7, with 8 bases matching TRBD2. Looked up from germline, CDR1 is KGHSH and CDR2 is LQKENI. V lost 0 bases, J lost 6 bases, and 4 bases stayed unmatched. The CDR3 covers 14 residues. Here the CDR3 reads CASSPPGTRIEQYF. The CDR3 nucleotides read TGTGCCAGCTCACCACCCGGGACTAGGATCGAGCAGTACTTC.

The genes are TRBV5-1 and TRBJ1-3; D gene uncertain. V was cut by 0 bases and J by 0 bases, with 4 bases left in between. CDR1 SGHRS and CDR2 YFSETQ come from the germline V gene. The CDR3 spans 14 residues. CDR3 nucleotide sequence: TGCGCCAGCAGCTTGGAGCACTCTGGAAACACCATATATTTT. Translation: CASSLEHSGNTIYF.

V and J are TRBV7-6 and TRBJ2-3, with D possibly being TRBD2 (6 bases). The CDR3 covers 14 residues. V shed 10 bases and J shed 9 bases, with 23 bases lying between them. Germline lookup yields CDR1 SGHVS and CDR2 FNYEAQ. The CDR3 sequence is CAIGSSAEGGTQYF. CDR3 nucleotides: TGTGCCATCGGATCTAGCGCGGAGGGCGGGACGCAGTATTTT.

V is TRBV27 and J is TRBJ2-1, with 8 nucleotides matching TRBD1. The trim removed 10 bases at V and 0 bases at J, leaving 5 bases unmatched. CDR3 size: 14 residues. Germline CDR1 and CDR2: MNHEY and SMNVEV (reference sequence). CDR3 residues: CATRDRSSYNEQFF. The CDR3 DNA reads as TGTGCCACCCGGGACAGGAGCTCCTACAATGAGCAGTTCTTC.

V and J are TRBV9 and TRBJ2-7; tentatively, D is TRBD2 (5 bases). Trimming removed 4 bases from V and 0 bases from J, with 17 bases in between. The length of the CDR3 is 16 residues. Germline V gene data show CDR1 as SGDLS and CDR2 as YYNGEE. Here the CDR3 reads CASSPRLSGSSYEQYF. CDR3 sequence (DNA): TGTGCCAGCAGCCCACGCCTCAGCGGTAGCTCCTACGAGCAGTACTTC.

V usage is TRBV5-8 and J usage is TRBJ2-7; tentatively, D is TRBD1 (5 bases). Germline CDR1 and CDR2: SGHTS and YDEGEE. There are 12 residues in the CDR3. Trimming pared 4 bases from V and 5 bases from J, leaving 10 bases between. The CDR3 sequence: CASSRRVHEQYF. CDR3 nucleotides: TGTGCCAGCAGCCGCAGGGTACACGAGCAGTACTTC.

This chain connects TRBV11-3 to TRBJ1-2, with 8 bases that match TRBD1. Germline V CDR1 and CDR2: SGHNT, YENEEA. The CDR3 totals 13 residues. The V segment lost 4 bases and the J segment 7 bases; nucleotides outside the gene matches: 5. The CDR3 DNA sequence: TGTGCCAGCAGCTCCGGACAGGGAGGTGGCTACACCTTC. Translating gives CASSSGQGGGYTF.

The genes are TRBV27 and TRBJ2-7; weak D call: TRBD1 (6 bases). V gave up 2 bases and J gave up 4 bases, with 12 bases separating them. Germline loops: CDR1 MNHEY, CDR2 SMNVEV (reference sequence). The CDR3 has 14 amino acids. CDR3 in amino acids: CASSLKGEGYEQYF. The CDR3 DNA reads as TGTGCCAGCAGTTTAAAGGGGGAAGGGTACGAGCAGTACTTC.

As concerns this clone: This specimen includes other DNA sequences encoding the same CDR3. The gene calls are TRBV19 and TRBJ1-1; TRBD1 matches 8 bases. V shed 0 bases, J shed 1 base, and the junction held 1 base outside the gene matches. CDR3 length: 15 residues. Germline lookup yields CDR1 LNHDA and CDR2 SQIVND (reference sequence). CDR3 loop: CASSIDGQGNTEAFF. CDR3 in DNA: TGTGCCAGTAGTATAGATGGACAGGGGAACACTGAAGCTTTCTTT.

V and J are TRBV11-2 and TRBJ1-2; 7 bases align to TRBD1. J lost 2 bases, V lost 5 bases, and 2 bases had no gene match. CDR1 and CDR2 from the germline V gene are SGHAT and FQNNGV. The CDR3 has 13 residues. The CDR3 region is CASSPQGNYGYTF. CDR3 sequence (DNA): TGTGCCAGCAGCCCACAGGGGAACTATGGCTACACCTTC.

The chain is built from TRBV5-1 and TRBJ2-1, with a tentative D call TRBD1 (5 bases). The CDR3 is 15 amino acids. Germline V lookup: CDR1 SGHRS, CDR2 YFSETQ. Trimming removed 4 bases at V and 2 bases at J, with 13 bases between. The CDR3 protein is CASSQQTGTYNEQFF. The DNA for the CDR3 is TGCGCCAGCAGCCAACAAACAGGAACCTACAATGAGCAGTTCTTC. The full variable domain, with the rest looked up from reference TRBV5-1 and TRBJ2-1, is KAGVTQTPRYLIKTRGQQVTLSCSPISGHRSVSWYQQTPGQGLQFLFEYFSETQRNKGNFPGRFSGRQFSNSRSEMNVSTLELGDSALYLCASSQQTGTYNEQFFGPGTRLTVL.

The V gene is TRBV9, the J gene TRBJ2-1; TRBD2 aligns across 9 bases. The trim removed 0 bases at V and 7 bases at J, leaving 8 bases unmatched. CDR1 SGDLS and CDR2 YYNGEE come from the germline V gene. This CDR3 is 16 amino acids long. CDR3 loop: CASSVEERGVGNEQFF. The DNA for the CDR3 is TGTGCCAGCAGCGTAGAGGAGCGGGGGGTGGGGAATGAGCAGTTCTTC.

The J gene is TRBJ1-6, the V gene TRBV6-5; maybe TRBD1 (6 bases). V shed 6 bases and J shed 9 bases, with 15 bases lying between them. The CDR3 has 14 residues. Germline assignment: CDR1 MNHEY and CDR2 SVGAGI. The CDR3 sequence is CASRNGRGISPLHF. As DNA, the CDR3 is TGTGCCAGCAGGAACGGCAGGGGAATTTCACCCCTCCACTTT.

This clone occurred a few times. The chain carries TRBV19 and TRBJ1-5; maybe TRBD1 (5 bases). The CDR3 covers 14 residues. CDR1 and CDR2 (germline): LNHDA, SQIVND (reference sequence). The V end lost 4 bases, the J end lost 6 bases, and 13 bases lay between the germline ends. Here the CDR3 reads CASSTPGGGQPQHF. The CDR3 DNA reads TGTGCCAGTAGTACGCCCGGGGGTGGTCAGCCCCAGCATTTT.

The CDR3 here is CAISESGRGTDYTGELFF. The CDR3 nucleotides read TGTGCCATCAGTGAGTCAGGTCGAGGGACAGATTACACCGGGGAGCTGTTTTTT. V is TRBV10-3 and J is TRBJ2-2, with TRBD1 matching 7 bases. V trimming: 0 bases; J trimming: 3 bases; junction bases outside the gene matches: 10. Germline V gene lookup returns CDR1 ENHRY and CDR2 SYGVKD. The CDR3 covers 18 residues.

The CDR3 region is CASSLPGSGGLTGELFF. The CDR3 nucleotides read TGTGCCAGCAGCTTACCTGGTAGCGGGGGTTTGACCGGGGAGCTGTTTTTT. The chain is built from TRBV11-2 and TRBJ2-2, with 9 bases matching TRBD2. Germline assignment: CDR1 SGHAT and CDR2 FQNNGV. This CDR3 is built from 17 residues. J was trimmed by 5 bases and V by 2 bases; bases with no gene match: 9. The complete variable domain, with remaining parts taken from reference TRBV11-2 and TRBJ2-2, reads EAGVAQSPRYKIIEKRQSVAFWCNPISGHATLYWYQQILGQGPKLLIQFQNNGVVDDSQLPKDRFSAERLKGVDSTLKIQPAKLEDSAVYLCASSLPGSGGLTGELFFGEGSRLTVL.

This sequence joins TRBV5-1 and TRBJ2-2; TRBD2 agrees at 9 bases. The V segment lost 1 base and the J segment 6 bases; nucleotides outside the gene matches: 10. Germline V gene data show CDR1 as SGHRS and CDR2 as YFSETQ. The CDR3 contains 17 residues. The CDR3 protein is CASSLQVAGGQAGELFF. DNA of the CDR3: TGCGCCAGCAGCTTGCAGGTCGCGGGAGGGCAGGCCGGGGAGCTGTTTTTT. Full variable domain (remainder filled in from reference TRBV5-1 and TRBJ2-2): KAGVTQTPRYLIKTRGQQVTLSCSPISGHRSVSWYQQTPGQGLQFLFEYFSETQRNKGNFPGRFSGRQFSNSRSEMNVSTLELGDSALYLCASSLQVAGGQAGELFFGEGSRLTVL.

This chain uses TRBV7-2 with TRBJ2-7; tentative D call: TRBD2 (7 bases). The CDR3 sequence is 17 residues long. Germline CDR1 is SGHTA and CDR2 is FQGNSA. V dropped 4 bases and J dropped 4 bases, with 23 bases sitting between them. CDR3 in amino acids: CASSYLGLGGGAYEQYF. CDR3 nucleotides: TGTGCCAGCAGCTACCTTGGTCTGGGAGGGGGTGCTTACGAGCAGTACTTC. Full variable domain (remainder filled in from reference TRBV7-2 and TRBJ2-7): GAGVSQSPSNKVTEKGKDVELRCDPISGHTALYWYRQSLGQGLEFLIYFQGNSAPDKSGLPSDRFSAERTGGSVSTLTIQRTQQEDSAVYLCASSYLGLGGGAYEQYFGPGTRLTVT.

The V call is TRBV2, the J call TRBJ2-7, with D perhaps matching TRBD2 (5 bases). The CDR3 spans 15 residues. CDR1 SNHLY and CDR2 FYNNEI come from the germline V gene. The V end was cut by 4 bases, the J end by 3 bases, with 16 bases between. The CDR3 loop is CASSGIQLSGYEQYF. CDR3 DNA: TGTGCCAGCAGTGGAATCCAACTAAGCGGCTACGAGCAGTACTTC.